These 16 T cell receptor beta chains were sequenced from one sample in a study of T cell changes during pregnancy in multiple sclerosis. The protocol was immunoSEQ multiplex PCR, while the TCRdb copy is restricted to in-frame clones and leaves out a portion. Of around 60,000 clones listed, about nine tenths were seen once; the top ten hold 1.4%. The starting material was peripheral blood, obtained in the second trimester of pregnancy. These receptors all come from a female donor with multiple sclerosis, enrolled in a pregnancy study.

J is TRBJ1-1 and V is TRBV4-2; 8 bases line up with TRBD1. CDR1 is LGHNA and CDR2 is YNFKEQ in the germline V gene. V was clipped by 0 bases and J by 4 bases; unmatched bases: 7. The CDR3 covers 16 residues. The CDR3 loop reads CASSQDAGQGGTEAFF. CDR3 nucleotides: TGTGCCAGCAGCCAAGATGCCGGACAGGGCGGCACTGAAGCTTTCTTT.

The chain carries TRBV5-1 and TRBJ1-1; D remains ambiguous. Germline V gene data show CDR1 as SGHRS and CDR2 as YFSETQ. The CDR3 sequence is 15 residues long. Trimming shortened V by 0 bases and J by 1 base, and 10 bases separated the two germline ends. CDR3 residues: CASSLGGGPNTEAFF. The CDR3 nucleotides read TGCGCCAGCAGCTTGGGCGGCGGGCCGAACACTGAAGCTTTCTTT.

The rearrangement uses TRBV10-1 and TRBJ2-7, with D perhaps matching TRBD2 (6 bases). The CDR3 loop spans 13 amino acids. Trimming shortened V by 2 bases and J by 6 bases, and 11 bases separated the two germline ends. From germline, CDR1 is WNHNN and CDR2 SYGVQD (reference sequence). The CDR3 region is CASSEEVGGEQYF. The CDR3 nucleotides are TGCGCCAGCAGTGAGGAGGTGGGAGGCGAGCAGTACTTC.

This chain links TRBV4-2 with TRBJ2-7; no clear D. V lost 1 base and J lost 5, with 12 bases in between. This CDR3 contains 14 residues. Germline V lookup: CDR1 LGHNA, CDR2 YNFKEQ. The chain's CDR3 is CASSQASSWHEQYF. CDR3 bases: TGTGCCAGCAGCCAAGCCTCGTCCTGGCACGAGCAGTACTTC.

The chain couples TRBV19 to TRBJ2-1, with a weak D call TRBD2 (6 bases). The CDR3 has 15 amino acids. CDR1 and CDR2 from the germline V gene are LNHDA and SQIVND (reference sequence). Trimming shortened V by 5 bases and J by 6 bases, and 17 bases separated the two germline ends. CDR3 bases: TGTGCCAGTAGTCCCCGGGTTAGGGGAGGCAATGAGCAGTTCTTC. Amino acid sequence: CASSPRVRGGNEQFF.

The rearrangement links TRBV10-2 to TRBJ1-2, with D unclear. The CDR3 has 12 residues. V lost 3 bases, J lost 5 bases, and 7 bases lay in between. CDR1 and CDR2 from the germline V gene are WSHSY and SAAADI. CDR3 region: CASSDVAYGYTF. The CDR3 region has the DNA TGCGCCAGCAGTGATGTAGCATATGGCTACACCTTC.

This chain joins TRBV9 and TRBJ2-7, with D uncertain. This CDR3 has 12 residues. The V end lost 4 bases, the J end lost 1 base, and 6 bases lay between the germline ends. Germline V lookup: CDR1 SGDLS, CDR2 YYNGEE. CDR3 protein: CASSSISYEQYF. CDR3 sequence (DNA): TGTGCCAGCAGCTCAATTTCCTACGAGCAGTACTTC.

The CDR3 DNA is TGTGCCAGCTCCCCATACAGGGGGCAACAGCCCCAGCATTTT. It encodes CASSPYRGQQPQHF. The chain has TRBV18 and TRBJ1-5, with 9 bases lining up with TRBD1. V was clipped by 6 bases and J by 7 bases; unmatched bases: 7. Germline-derived CDR1 and CDR2 are KGHSH and LQKENI. CDR3 length: 14 residues.

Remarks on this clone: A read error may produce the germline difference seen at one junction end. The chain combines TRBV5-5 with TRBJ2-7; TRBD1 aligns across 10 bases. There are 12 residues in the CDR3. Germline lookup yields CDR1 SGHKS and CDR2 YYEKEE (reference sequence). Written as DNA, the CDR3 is TGTGCCAGCAGCGCCTCCGGGACAGGGGAGGGTTTC. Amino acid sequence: CASSASGTGEGF.

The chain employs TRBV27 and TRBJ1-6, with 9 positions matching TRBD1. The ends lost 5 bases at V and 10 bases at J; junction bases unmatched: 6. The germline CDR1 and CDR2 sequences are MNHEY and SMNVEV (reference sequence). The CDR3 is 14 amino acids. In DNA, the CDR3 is TGTGCCAGCAGTCCGGGGACAGGGACGTCACCCCTCCACTTT. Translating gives CASSPGTGTSPLHF.

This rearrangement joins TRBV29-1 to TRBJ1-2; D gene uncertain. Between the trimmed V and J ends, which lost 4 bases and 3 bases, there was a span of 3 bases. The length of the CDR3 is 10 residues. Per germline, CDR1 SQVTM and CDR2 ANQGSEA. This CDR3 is CSVADYGYTF. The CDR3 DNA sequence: TGCAGCGTTGCGGACTATGGCTACACCTTC.

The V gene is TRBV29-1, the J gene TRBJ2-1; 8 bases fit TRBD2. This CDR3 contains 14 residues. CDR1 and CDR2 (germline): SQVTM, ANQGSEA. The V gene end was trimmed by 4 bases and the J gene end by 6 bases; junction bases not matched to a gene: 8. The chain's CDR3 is CSVAETSVGNEQFF. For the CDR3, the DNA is TGCAGCGTTGCCGAGACTAGCGTGGGCAATGAGCAGTTCTTC.

The CDR3 loop is CASSQVDNSYEQYF. The CDR3 DNA sequence: TGCGCCAGCAGCCAAGTAGACAACTCCTACGAGCAGTACTTC. V is TRBV4-1 and J is TRBJ2-7; D uncertain. V lost 1 base, J lost 0 bases, and 7 bases lay in between. The germline V gene has CDR1 MGHRA and CDR2 YSYEKL. The CDR3 is 14 residues long.

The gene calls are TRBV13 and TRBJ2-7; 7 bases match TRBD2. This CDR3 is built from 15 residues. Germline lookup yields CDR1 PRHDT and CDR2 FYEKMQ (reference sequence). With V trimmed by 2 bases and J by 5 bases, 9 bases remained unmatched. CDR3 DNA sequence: TGTGCCAGCAGCTTAAACCGGGGAGGGCGGGACGAGCAGTACTTC. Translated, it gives CASSLNRGGRDEQYF.

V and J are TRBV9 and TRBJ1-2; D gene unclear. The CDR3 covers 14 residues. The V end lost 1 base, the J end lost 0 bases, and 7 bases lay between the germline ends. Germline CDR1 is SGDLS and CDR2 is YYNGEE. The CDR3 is CASSVTSSNYGYTF. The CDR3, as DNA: TGTGCCAGCAGCGTAACATCCTCTAACTATGGCTACACCTTC. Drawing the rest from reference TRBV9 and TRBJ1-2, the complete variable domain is DSGVTQTPKHLITATGQRVTLRCSPRSGDLSVYWYQQSLDQGLQFLIQYYNGEERAKGNILERFSAQQFPDLHSELNLSSLELGDSALYFCASSVTSSNYGYTFGSGTRLTVV.

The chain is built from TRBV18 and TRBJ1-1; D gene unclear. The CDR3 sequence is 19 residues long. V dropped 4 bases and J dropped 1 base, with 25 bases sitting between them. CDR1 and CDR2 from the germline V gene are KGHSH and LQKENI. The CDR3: CASSLAFWTAERPNTEAFF. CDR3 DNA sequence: TGTGCCAGCTCACTCGCCTTTTGGACGGCCGAGCGGCCGAACACTGAAGCTTTCTTT.